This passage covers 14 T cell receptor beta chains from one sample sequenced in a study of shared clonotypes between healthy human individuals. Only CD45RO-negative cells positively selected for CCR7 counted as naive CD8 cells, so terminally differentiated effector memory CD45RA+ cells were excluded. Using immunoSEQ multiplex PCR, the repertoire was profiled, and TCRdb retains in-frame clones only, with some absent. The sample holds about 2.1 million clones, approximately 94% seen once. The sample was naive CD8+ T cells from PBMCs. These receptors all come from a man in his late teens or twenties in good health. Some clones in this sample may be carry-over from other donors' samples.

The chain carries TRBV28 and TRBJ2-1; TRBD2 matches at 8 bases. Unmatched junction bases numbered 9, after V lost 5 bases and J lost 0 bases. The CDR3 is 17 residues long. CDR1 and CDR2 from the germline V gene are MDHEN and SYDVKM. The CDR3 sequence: CASSRRPAGASYNEQFF. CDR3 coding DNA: TGTGCCAGCAGTCGAAGGCCAGCGGGAGCCTCCTACAATGAGCAGTTCTTC.

The CDR3: CASSQFQSGVAFF. The DNA of the CDR3 is TGCGCCAGCAGCCAATTTCAATCAGGGGTCGCTTTCTTT. This chain joins TRBV4-1 and TRBJ1-1, with D tentatively TRBD1 (6 bases). CDR1 and CDR2 from the germline V gene are MGHRA and YSYEKL. The length of the CDR3 is 13 residues. V gave up 2 bases and J gave up 11 bases, with 15 bases separating them.

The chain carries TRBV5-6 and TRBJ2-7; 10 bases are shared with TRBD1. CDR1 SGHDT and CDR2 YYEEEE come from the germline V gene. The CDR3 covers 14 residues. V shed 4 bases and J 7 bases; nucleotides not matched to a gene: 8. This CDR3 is CASSTPGQGREQYF. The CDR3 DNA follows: TGTGCCAGCAGCACCCCGGGACAGGGGCGAGAGCAGTACTTC.

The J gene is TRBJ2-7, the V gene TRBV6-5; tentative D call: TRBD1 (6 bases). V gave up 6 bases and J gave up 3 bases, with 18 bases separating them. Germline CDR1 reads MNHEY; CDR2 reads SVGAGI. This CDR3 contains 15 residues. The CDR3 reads CASRPRRPGVYEQYF. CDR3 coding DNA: TGTGCCAGCAGGCCTCGACGTCCAGGGGTCTACGAGCAGTACTTC.

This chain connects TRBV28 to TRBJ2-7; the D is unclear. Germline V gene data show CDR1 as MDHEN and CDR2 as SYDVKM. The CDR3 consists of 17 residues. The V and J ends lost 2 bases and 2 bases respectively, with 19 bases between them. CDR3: CASSLSPHQAAAYEQYF. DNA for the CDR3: TGTGCCAGCAGTTTAAGCCCCCACCAAGCCGCCGCCTACGAGCAGTACTTC.

This CDR3 is CASSYSPLTGNTIYF. Written as DNA, the CDR3 is TGTGCCAGCAGTTACTCCCCCCTGACTGGAAACACCATATATTTT. The V gene is TRBV6-5, the J gene TRBJ1-3; the D is unclear. CDR1 and CDR2 from the germline V gene are MNHEY and SVGAGI. This CDR3 is built from 15 residues. V was trimmed by 0 bases and J by 2 bases, leaving 8 bases between them.

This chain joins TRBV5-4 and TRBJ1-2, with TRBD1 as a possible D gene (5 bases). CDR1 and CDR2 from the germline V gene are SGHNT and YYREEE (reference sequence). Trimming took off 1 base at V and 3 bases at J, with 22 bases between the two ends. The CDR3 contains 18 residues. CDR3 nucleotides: TGTGCCAGCAGCTTGATTGTCCGCAGGGCGAGTGGGGACTATGGCTACACCTTC. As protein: CASSLIVRRASGDYGYTF.

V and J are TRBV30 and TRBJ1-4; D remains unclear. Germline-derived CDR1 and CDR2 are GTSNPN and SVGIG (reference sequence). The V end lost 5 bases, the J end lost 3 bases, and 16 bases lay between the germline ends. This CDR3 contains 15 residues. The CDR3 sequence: CAWQAARLPNEKLFF. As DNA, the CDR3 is TGTGCCTGGCAGGCGGCACGTTTGCCTAATGAAAAACTGTTTTTT. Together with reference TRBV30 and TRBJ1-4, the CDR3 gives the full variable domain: SQTIHQWPATLVQPVGSPLSLECTVEGTSNPNLYWYRQAAGRGLQLLFYSVGIGQISSEVPQNLSASRPQDRQFILSSKKLLLSDSGFYLCAWQAARLPNEKLFFGSGTQLSVL.

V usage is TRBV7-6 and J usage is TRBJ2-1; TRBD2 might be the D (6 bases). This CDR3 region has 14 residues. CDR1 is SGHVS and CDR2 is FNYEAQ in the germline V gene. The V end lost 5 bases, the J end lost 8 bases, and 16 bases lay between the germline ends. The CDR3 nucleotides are TGTGCCAGCAGCCCAGTACAACCGGGGGATGAGCAGTTCTTC. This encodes CASSPVQPGDEQFF.

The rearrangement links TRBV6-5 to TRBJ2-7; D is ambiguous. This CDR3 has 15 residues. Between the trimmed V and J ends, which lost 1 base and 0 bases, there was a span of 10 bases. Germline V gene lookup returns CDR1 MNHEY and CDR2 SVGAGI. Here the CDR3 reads CASSYLPESSYEQYF. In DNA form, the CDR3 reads TGTGCCAGCAGTTACTTGCCGGAGAGCTCCTACGAGCAGTACTTC.

Here the CDR3 reads CASSPDAGVAYEQYF. The CDR3 DNA sequence: TGTGCCAGCAGTCCAGATGCGGGGGTAGCTTACGAGCAGTACTTC. The chain couples TRBV7-9 to TRBJ2-7; 7 positions agree with TRBD2. Unmatched junction bases numbered 12, after V lost 6 bases and J lost 4 bases. This CDR3 has 15 residues. Per germline, CDR1 SEHNR and CDR2 FQNEAQ (reference sequence).

CDR3 nucleotide sequence: TGTGCCAGTAATGACCAGCTACCGAACACTGAAGCTTTCTTT. Protein: CASNDQLPNTEAFF. The chain links TRBV19 to TRBJ1-1; D remains unclear. Looked up from germline, CDR1 is LNHDA and CDR2 is SQIVND (reference sequence). Trimming removed 7 bases from V and 1 base from J, with 13 bases in between. The CDR3 covers 14 residues.

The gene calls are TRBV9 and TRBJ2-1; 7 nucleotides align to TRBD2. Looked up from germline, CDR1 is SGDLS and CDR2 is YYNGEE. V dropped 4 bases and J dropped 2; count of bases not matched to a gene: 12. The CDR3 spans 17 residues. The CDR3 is CASSPRLRGSPYNEQFF. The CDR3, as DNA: TGTGCCAGCAGCCCCCGGTTGCGCGGGAGCCCCTACAATGAGCAGTTCTTC.

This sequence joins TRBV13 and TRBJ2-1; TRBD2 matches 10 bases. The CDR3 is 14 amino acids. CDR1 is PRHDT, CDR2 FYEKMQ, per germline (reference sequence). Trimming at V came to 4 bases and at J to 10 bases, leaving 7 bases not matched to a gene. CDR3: CASSYRSGRDEQFF. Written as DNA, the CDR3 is TGTGCCAGCAGCTACCGAAGCGGGAGGGACGAGCAGTTCTTC.